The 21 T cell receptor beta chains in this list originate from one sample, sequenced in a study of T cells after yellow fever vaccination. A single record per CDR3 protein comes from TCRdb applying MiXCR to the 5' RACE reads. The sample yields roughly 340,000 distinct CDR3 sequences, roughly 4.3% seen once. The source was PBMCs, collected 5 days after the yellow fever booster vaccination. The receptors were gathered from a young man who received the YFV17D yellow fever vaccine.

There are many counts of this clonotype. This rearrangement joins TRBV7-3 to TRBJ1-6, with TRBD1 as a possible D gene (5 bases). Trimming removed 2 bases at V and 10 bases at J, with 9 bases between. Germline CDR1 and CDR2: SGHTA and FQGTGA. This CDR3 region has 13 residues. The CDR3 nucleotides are TGTGCCAGCAGCTTACAGGGTGGGTCACCCCTCCACTTT. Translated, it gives CASSLQGGSPLHF.

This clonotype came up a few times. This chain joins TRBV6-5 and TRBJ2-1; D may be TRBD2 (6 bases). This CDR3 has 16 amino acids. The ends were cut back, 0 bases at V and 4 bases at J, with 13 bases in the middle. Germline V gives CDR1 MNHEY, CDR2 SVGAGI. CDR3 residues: CASSYSPTGGYNEQFF. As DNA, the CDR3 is TGTGCCAGCAGTTACTCCCCGACCGGGGGTTACAATGAGCAGTTCTTC.

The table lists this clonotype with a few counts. CDR3 loop: CASRWRGATDTQYF. Here the CDR3 DNA reads TGTGCCAGCAGGTGGCGGGGGGCCACAGATACGCAGTATTTT. The rearrangement uses TRBV3-1 and TRBJ2-3; 8 nucleotides match TRBD2. This CDR3 spans 14 amino acids. The germline gives CDR1 LGHDT, CDR2 YNNKEL (reference sequence). V trimming: 6 bases; J trimming: 2 bases; junction bases outside the gene matches: 4.

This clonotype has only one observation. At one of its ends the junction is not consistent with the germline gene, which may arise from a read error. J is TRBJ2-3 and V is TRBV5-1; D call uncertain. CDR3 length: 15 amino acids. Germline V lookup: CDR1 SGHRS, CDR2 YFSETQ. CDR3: CASASEWSGTDTKYF. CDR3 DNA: TGCGCCAGCGCCTCGGAGTGGTCGGGCACAGATACGAAGTATTTT.

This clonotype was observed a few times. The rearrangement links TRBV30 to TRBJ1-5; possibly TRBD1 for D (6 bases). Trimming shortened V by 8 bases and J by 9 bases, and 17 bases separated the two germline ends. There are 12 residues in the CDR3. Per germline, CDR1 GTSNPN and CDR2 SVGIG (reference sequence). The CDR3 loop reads CAGGGFFGPQHF. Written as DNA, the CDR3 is TGTGCCGGGGGGGGCTTCTTTGGGCCCCAGCATTTT.

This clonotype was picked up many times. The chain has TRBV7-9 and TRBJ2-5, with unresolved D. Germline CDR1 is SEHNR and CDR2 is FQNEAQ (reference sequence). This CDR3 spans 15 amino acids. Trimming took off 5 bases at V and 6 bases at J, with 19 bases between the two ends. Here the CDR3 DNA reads TGTGCCAGCAGCCCGTCCTCCGGTCCCCGGAAGACCCAGTACTTC. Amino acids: CASSPSSGPRKTQYF.

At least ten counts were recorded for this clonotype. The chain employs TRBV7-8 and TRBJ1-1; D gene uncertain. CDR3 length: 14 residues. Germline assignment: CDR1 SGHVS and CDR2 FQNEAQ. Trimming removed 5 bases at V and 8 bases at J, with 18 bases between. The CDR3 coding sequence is TGTGCCAGCAGCCCCGTAATTGGTCTTCGGGAAGCTTTCTTT. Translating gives CASSPVIGLREAFF.

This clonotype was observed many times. Written as DNA, the CDR3 is TGTGCCAGCAGTCTATCCCCCGGACTCGATCAAGAGACCCAGTACTTC. It encodes CASSLSPGLDQETQYF. The gene calls are TRBV28 and TRBJ2-5; tentative D call: TRBD2 (5 bases). The V end was cut by 5 bases, the J end by 2 bases, with 18 bases between. Germline CDR1 reads MDHEN; CDR2 reads SYDVKM. CDR3 length: 16 residues.

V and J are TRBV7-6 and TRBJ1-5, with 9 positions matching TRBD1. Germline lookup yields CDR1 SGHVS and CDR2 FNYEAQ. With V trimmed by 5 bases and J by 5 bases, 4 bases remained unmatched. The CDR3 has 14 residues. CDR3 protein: CASSPRQGDQPQHF. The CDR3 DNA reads TGTGCCAGCAGCCCCCGACAGGGGGATCAGCCCCAGCATTTT.

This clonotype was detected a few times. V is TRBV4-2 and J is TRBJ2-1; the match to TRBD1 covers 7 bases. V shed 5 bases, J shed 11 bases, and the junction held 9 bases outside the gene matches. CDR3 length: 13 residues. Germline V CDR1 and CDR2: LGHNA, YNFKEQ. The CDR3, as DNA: TGTGCCAGCAGCGAGGGGACAGTTCATAAGCAGTTCTTC. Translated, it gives CASSEGTVHKQFF.

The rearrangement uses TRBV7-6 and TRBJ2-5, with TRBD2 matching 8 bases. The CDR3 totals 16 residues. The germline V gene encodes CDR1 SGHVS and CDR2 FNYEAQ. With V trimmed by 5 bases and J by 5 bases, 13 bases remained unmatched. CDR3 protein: CASSRGQRGIRETQYF. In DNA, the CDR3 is TGTGCCAGCAGCCGGGGGCAGCGGGGGATCAGGGAGACCCAGTACTTC.

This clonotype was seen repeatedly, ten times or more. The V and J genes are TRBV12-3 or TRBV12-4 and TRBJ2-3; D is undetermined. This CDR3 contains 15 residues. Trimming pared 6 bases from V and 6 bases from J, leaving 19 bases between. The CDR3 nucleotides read TGTGCCAGCAGGACCTTTCAAACCGCGGAGGATACGCAGTATTTT. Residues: CASRTFQTAEDTQYF.

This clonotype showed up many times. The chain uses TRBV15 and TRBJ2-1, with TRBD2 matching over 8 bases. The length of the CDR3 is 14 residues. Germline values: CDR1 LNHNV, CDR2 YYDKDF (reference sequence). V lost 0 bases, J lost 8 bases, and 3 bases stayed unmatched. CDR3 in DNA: TGTGCCACCAGCAGAGACGGGGGGGGAGATGAGCAGTTCTTC. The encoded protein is CATSRDGGGDEQFF.

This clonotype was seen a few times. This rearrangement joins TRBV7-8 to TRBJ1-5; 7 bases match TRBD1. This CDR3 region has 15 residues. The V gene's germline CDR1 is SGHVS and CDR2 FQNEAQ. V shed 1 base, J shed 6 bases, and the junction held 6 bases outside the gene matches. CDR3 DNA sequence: TGTGCCAGCAGCTTAGGACAGGGAACTGGTCAGCCCCAGCATTTT. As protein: CASSLGQGTGQPQHF.

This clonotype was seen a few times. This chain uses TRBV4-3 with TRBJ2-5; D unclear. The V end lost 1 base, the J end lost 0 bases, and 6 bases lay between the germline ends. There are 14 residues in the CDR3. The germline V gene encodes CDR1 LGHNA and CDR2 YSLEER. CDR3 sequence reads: CASSQGSNQETQYF. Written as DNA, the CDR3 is TGCGCCAGCAGCCAAGGCAGCAACCAAGAGACCCAGTACTTC.

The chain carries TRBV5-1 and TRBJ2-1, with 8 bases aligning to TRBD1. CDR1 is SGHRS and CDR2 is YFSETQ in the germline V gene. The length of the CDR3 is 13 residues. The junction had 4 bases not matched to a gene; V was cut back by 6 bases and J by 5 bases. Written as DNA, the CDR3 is TGCGCCAGCAAGGGACAGGACAACAATGAGCAGTTCTTC. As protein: CASKGQDNNEQFF.

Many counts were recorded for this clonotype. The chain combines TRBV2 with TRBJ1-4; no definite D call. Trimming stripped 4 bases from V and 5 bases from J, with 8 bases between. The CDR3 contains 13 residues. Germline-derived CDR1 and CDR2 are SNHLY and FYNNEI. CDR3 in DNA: TGTGCCAGCAGTGGTCCCGAAAATGAAAAACTGTTTTTT. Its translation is CASSGPENEKLFF.

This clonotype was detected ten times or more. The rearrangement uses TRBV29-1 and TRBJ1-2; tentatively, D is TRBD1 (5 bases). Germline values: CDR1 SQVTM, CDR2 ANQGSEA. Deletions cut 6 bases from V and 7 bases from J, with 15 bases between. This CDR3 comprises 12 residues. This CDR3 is CSVAGTVLGYTF. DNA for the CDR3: TGCAGCGTCGCCGGGACTGTCCTTGGCTACACCTTC.

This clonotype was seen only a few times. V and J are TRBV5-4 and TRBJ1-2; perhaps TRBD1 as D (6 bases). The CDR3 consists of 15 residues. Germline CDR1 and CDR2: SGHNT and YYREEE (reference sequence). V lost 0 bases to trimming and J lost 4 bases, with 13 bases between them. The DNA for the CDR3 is TGTGCCAGCAGCTTGGTCGGACAGTTGTTCTATGGCTACACCTTC. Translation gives CASSLVGQLFYGYTF.

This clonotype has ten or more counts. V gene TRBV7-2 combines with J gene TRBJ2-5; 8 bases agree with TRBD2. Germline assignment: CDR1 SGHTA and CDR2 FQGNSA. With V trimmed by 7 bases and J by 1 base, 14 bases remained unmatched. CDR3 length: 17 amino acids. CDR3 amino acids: CASNGGAGGGPQETQYF. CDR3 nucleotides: TGTGCCAGCAATGGGGGAGCGGGCGGGGGGCCCCAAGAGACCCAGTACTTC. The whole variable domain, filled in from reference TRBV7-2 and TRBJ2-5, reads GAGVSQSPSNKVTEKGKDVELRCDPISGHTALYWYRQSLGQGLEFLIYFQGNSAPDKSGLPSDRFSAERTGGSVSTLTIQRTQQEDSAVYLCASNGGAGGGPQETQYFGPGTRLLVL.

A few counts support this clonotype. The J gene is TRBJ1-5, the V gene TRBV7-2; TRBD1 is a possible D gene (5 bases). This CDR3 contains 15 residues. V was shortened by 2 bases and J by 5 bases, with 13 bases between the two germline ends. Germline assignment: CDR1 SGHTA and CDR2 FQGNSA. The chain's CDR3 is CASSLRRGSDQPQHF. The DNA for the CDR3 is TGTGCCAGCAGCTTAAGACGGGGCAGTGATCAGCCCCAGCATTTT.